This T cell receptor beta chain was captured by sequencing in a study of T cells in Graves' hyperthyroidism and ophthalmopathy. Study-level points and caveats: Separating ophthalmopathy from stable hyperthyroidism was achieved by a 13 V-J model.

RNA transcripts provided the source from which TCR beta CDR3 regions were amplified. RT-PCR in the first round (using the HTBI primer set) targeted the TCR CDR3. TCRdb reanalysed the multiplex PCR reads using MiXCR and keeps one entry per CDR3 protein. Here the sample spans a few hundred thousand distinct CDR3 sequences, roughly 20% being singletons. Points on this clonotype: What it binds is not known. A junction end diverges from the germline sequence, so it may reflect a read error.

Germline lookup yields CDR1 SEHNR and CDR2 FQNEAQ (reference sequence). This CDR3 has 14 residues. On the basis of clinical symptoms, serum thyroxine and TRAb, thyroid ultrasound and orbital computed tomography, diagnoses were made. PBMCs were collected from a 10 ml volume of fresh peripheral blood. The V and J genes are TRBV7-9 and TRBJ2-7; TRBD1 or TRBD2 may be the D gene (5 bases each). Sequencing was performed on blood. The clonotype comes from a man aged 18 to 30 with Graves' ophthalmopathy. The CDR3 loop reads CASSRTGPPREQCF. In DNA, the CDR3 is TGTGCCAGCAGCCGGACGGGACCTCCTCGCGAGCAGTGCTTC.